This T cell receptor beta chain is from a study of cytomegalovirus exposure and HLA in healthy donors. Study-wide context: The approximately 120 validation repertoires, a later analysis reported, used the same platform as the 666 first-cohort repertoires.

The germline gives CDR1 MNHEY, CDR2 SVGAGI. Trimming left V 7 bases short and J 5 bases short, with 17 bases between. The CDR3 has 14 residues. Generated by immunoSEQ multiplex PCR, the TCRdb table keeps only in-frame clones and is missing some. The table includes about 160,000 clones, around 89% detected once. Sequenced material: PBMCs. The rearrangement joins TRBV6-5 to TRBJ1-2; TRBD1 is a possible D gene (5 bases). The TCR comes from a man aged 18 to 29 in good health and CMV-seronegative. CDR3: CASIGTTSGYGYTF. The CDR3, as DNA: TGTGCCAGCATAGGTACGACATCAGGGTATGGCTACACCTTC.